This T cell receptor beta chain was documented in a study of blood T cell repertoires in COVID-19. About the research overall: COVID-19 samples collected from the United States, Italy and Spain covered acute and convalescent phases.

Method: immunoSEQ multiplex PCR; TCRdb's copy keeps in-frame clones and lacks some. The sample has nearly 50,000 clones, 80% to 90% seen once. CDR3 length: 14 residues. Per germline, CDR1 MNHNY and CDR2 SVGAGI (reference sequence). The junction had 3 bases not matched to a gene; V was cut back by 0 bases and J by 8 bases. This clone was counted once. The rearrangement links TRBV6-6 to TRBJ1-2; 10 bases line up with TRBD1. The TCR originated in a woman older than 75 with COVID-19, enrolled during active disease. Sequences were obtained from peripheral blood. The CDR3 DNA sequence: TGTGCCAGCAGTTACTCGGGGACAGGGGTCGGCTACACCTTC. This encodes CASSYSGTGVGYTF.